This TCR beta chain is drawn from a study of blood T cell repertoires in COVID-19. Overall study context: Recovered status applied to Cohort 3 donors who had two consecutive negative PCRs. It also applied to those with clearance or with symptom resolution. T cells, B-cell-depleted T cells, or PBMCs provided the cDNA or gDNA that served as material.

Assay used: immunoSEQ multiplex PCR; TCRdb lists only in-frame clones, some missing. The sample carries under 300,000 clones, 85% to 90% recorded once. Germline loops: CDR1 SGHRS, CDR2 YFSETQ. The V and J ends lost 4 bases and 8 bases, in that order; junction bases with no gene match: 4. The CDR3 covers 12 residues. The sequenced material came from PBMCs or T cells enriched from blood (not recorded which). The sequence derives from a woman aged 55-70 years in a cohort exposed to, infected with or recovered from COVID-19 (not recorded which). V gene TRBV5-1 combines with J gene TRBJ1-2; 8 bases line up with TRBD1. The CDR3 loop is CASSAQGGGYTF. CDR3 coding DNA: TGCGCCAGCAGCGCACAGGGGGGAGGCTACACCTTC.